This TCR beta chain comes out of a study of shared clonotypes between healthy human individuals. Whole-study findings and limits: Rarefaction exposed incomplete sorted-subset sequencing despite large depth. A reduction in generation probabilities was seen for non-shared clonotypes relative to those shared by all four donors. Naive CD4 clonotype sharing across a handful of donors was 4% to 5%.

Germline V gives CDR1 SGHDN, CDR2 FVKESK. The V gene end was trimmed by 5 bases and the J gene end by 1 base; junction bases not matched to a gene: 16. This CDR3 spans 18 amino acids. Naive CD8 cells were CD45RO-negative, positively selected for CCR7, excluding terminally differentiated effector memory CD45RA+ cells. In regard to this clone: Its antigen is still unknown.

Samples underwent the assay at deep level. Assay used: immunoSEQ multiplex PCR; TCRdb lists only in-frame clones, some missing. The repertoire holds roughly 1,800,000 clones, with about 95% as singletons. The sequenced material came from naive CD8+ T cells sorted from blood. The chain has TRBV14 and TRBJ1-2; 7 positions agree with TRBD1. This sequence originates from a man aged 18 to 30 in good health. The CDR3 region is CASSVYRGPWGVNYGYTF. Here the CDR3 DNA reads TGTGCCAGCAGCGTTTACAGGGGACCATGGGGGGTTAACTATGGCTACACCTTC.